The clone carrying this TCR beta chain was detected once. The antigen is undetermined. Indicated time point: persistent/refractory GD, antithyroid drugs over 5 years with positive TRAb. From PBMCs, RNA was extracted and then used to make the TCR library. This sample was taken from a study of regulatory T cells in long-lasting Graves disease. The wider study: Patients met the persistent Graves' disease definition after over 5 years of antithyroid drugs with positive TSH receptor antibodies. Broader study findings: Favoring TRBV28, TRBJ1-2 and TRBJ2-5 was a feature seen in persistent disease. Having only a small sample size may have limited accuracy.

Researchers made TCR beta libraries by using iRepertoire HTBI primers and running Arm-PCR on CDR3 regions. Per the original data handling: Detected in the samples were around 59 TRBV and 14 TRBJ segments. TCRdb reprocessed the multiplex PCR reads with MiXCR, giving one entry per CDR3 protein. Here the V and J calls rest on TCRdb's processing, not on the authors' analysis. The data contain roughly 490,000 distinct CDR3 sequences, about 22% of them singletons. CDR3 length: 15 amino acids. Trimming cost V 4 bases and J 5 bases, with 17 bases left between them. CDR1 GTSNPN and CDR2 SVGIG come from the germline V gene (reference sequence).

The clonotype was recovered from a female donor with Graves disease. The sequenced sample was peripheral blood mononuclear cells (PBMCs), obtained when the disease was refractory, from a patient treated with antithyroid drugs. The chain uses TRBV30 and TRBJ2-2, with a tentative D call TRBD1 (6 bases). The CDR3 coding sequence is TGTGCCTGGATTCCACAGGGCCTGGGGACCGGGGAGCTGTTTTTT. Its translation is CAWIPQGLGTGELFF.